This TCR beta chain was captured by sequencing in a study of shared clonotypes between healthy human individuals. Data came from immunoSEQ multiplex PCR; TCRdb stores just in-frame clones and leaves some out. Here the sample spans some 700,000 clones, 80% to 95% being singletons. A few counts support this clone. This CDR3 is built from 13 residues. Germline assignment: CDR1 SGHDT and CDR2 YYEEEE. Trimming cost V 4 bases and J 1 base, with 8 bases left between them. This chain connects TRBV5-6 to TRBJ1-1; D perhaps matches TRBD1 (6 bases). The sample comprised memory CD8+ T cells from PBMCs. The subset: CD45RO+ cells pooled with CCR7-negative TemRA cells. The TCR sequence derives from a man aged 18 to 30 in good health. Some clones in this sample may be carry-over from other donors' samples. The CDR3 loop reads CASSRTANTEAFF. CDR3 DNA sequence: TGTGCCAGCAGCAGGACAGCGAACACTGAAGCTTTCTTT.